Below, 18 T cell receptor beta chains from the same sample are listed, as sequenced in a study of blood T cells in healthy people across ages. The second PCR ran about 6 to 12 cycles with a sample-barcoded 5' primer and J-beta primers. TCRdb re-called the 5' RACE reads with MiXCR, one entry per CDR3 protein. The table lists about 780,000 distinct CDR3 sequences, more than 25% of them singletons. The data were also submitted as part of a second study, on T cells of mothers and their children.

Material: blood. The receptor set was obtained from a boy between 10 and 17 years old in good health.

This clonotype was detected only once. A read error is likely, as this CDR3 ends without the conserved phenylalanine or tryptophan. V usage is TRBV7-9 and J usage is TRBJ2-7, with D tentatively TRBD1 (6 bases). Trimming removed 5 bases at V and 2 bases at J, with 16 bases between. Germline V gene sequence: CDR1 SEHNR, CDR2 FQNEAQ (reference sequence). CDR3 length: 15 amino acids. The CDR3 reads CASSARTDKAYEQYL. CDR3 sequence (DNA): TGTGCCAGCAGCGCAAGGACAGATAAAGCCTACGAGCAGTACCTC.

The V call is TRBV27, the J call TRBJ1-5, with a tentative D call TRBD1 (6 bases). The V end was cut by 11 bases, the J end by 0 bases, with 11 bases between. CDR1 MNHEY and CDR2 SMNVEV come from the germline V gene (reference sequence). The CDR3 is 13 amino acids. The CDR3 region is CAEKGGSNQPQHF. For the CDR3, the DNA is TGTGCCGAAAAGGGGGGTAGCAATCAGCCCCAGCATTTT.

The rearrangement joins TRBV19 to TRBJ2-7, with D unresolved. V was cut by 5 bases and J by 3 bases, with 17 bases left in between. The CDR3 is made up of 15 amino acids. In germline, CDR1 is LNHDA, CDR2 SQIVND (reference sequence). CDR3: CASSLSTKVSYEQYF. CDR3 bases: TGTGCCAGTAGTTTGTCAACAAAAGTAAGCTACGAGCAGTACTTC.

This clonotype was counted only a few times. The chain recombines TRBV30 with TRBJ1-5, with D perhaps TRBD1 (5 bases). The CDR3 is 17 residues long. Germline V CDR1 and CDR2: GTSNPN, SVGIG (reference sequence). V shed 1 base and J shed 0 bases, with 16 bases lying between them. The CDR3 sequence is CAWSAGGGFYSNQPQHF. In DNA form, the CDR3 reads TGTGCCTGGAGTGCGGGGGGAGGGTTTTATAGCAATCAGCCCCAGCATTTT.

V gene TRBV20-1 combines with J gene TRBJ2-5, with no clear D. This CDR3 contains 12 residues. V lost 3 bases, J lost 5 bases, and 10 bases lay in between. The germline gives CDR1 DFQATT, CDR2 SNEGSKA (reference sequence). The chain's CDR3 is CSARIVRETQYF. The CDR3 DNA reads TGCAGTGCTAGGATAGTTAGGGAGACCCAGTACTTC.

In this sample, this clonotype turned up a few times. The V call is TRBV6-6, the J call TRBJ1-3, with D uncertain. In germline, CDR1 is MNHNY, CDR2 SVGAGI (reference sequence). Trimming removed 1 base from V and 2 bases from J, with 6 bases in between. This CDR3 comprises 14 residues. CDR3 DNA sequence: TGTGCCAGCAGTTACTATACGACTGGAAACACCATATATTTT. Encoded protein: CASSYYTTGNTIYF.

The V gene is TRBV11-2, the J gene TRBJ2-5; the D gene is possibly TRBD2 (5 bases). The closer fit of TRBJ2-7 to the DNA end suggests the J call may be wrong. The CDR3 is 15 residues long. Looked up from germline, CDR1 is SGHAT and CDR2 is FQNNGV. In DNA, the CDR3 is TGTGCCAGCAGCTTAGGGGCGGGTCCGATCTACGAGCAGTACTTC. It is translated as CASSLGAGPIYEQYF.

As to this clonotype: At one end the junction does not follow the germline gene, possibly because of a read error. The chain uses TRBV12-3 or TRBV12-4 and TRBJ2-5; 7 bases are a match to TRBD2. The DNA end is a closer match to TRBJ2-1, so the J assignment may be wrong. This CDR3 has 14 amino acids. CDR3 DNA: TGTGCCAGCAGTCTCGGGACTAAATACAATGAACAGTTCTTC. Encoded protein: CASSLGTKYNEQFF.

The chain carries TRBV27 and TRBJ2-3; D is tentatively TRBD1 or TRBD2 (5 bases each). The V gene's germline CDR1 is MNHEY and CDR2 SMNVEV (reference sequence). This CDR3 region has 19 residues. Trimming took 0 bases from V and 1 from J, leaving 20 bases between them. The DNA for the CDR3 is TGTGCCAGCAGTTTATCGCGGGTACAGCTAGGGGCACGCACAGATACGCAGTATTTT. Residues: CASSLSRVQLGARTDTQYF.

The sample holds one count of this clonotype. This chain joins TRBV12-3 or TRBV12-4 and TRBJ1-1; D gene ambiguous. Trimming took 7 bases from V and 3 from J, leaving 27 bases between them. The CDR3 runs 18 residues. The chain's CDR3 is CASTLFSRAGGNDTEAFF. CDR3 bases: TGTGCCAGCACCCTCTTTTCCCGAGCAGGAGGAAACGACACTGAAGCTTTCTTT.

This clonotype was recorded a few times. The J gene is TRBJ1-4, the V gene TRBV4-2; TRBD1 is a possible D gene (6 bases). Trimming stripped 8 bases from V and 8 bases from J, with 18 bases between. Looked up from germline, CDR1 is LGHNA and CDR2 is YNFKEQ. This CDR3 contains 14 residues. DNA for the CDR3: TGTGCCAGCTCCGACAGGACCCTTACAGAAAAACTGTTTTTT. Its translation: CASSDRTLTEKLFF.

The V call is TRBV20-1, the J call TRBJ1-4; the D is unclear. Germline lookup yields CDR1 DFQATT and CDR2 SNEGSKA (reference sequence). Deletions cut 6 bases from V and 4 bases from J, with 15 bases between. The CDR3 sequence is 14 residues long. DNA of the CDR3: TGCAGTGCCCCGAAGGCCCCGGGTAATGAAAAACTGTTTTTT. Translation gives CSAPKAPGNEKLFF.

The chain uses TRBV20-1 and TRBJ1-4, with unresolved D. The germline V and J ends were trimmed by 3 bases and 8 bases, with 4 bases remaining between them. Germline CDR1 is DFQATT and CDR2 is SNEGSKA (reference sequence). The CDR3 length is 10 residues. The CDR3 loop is CSASWEKLFF. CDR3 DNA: TGCAGTGCTAGTTGGGAAAAACTGTTTTTT.

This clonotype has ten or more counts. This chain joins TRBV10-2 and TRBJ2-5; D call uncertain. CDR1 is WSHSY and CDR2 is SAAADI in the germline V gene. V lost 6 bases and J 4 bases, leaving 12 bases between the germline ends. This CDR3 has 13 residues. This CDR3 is CASRGWAGETQYF. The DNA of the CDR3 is TGCGCCAGCAGGGGTTGGGCCGGAGAGACCCAGTACTTC.

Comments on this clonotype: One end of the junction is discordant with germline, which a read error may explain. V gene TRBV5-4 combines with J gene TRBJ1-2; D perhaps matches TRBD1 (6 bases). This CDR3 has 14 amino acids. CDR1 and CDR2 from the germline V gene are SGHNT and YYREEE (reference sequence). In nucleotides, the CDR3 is TGTGCCAGCAGCTTGCTGGGGGCCTATTATGGCTACGCCTTC. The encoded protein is CASSLLGAYYGYAF.

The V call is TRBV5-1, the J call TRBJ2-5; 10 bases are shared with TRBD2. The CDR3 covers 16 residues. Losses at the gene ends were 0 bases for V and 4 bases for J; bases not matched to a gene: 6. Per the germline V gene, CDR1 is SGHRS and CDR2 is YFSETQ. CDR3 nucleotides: TGCGCCAGCAGCTTGGTTGCTAGCGGGGGAGGAGAGACCCAGTACTTC. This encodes CASSLVASGGGETQYF.

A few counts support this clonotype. CDR3 nucleotide sequence: TGCGCCAGCAGCTTGGCCACGGGGGGCGCAGGCACAGATACGCAGTATTTT. Translating it yields CASSLATGGAGTDTQYF. The chain links TRBV5-1 to TRBJ2-3; tentatively, D is TRBD2 (7 bases). The CDR3 has 17 residues. Germline V gene lookup returns CDR1 SGHRS and CDR2 YFSETQ. V dropped 0 bases and J dropped 1 base, with 15 bases sitting between them.

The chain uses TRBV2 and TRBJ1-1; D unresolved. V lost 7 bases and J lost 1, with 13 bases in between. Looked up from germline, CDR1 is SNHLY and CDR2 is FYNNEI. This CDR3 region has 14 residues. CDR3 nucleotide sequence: TGTGCCAGCATCCCCAGGCCCAAGAACACTGAAGCTTTCTTT. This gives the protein CASIPRPKNTEAFF. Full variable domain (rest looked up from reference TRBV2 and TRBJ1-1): EPEVTQTPSHQVTQMGQEVILRCVPISNHLYFYWYRQILGQKVEFLVSFYNNEISEKSEIFDDQFSVERPDGSNFTLKIRSTKLEDSAMYFCASIPRPKNTEAFFGQGTRLTVV.